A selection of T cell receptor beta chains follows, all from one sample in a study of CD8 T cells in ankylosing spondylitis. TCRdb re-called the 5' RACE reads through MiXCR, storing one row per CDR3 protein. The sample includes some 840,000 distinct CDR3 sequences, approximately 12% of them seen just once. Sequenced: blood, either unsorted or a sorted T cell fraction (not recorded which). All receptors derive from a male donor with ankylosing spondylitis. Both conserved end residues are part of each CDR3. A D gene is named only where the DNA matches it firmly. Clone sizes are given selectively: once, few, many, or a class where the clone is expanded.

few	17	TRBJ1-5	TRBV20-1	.	TGCAGTGCTAGACCTCCGTGGGGGGGACATAGCAATCAGCCCCAGCATTTT	CSARPPWGGHSNQPQHF
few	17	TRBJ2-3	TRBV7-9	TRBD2	TGTGCCAGCAGTACGCCGCCCGCTAGCGGGAGTGTAAATACGCAGTATTTT	CASSTPPASGSVNTQYF
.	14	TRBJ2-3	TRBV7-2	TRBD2	TGTGCCAGCAGCTTGGGACTAGCGAGTGGTACGCAGTATTTT	CASSLGLASGTQYF
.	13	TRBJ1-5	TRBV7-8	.	TGTGCCAGCAGCTTATCAATCAATCAGCCCCAGCATTTT	CASSLSINQPQHF
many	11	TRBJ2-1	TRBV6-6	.	TGTGCCAGCAGTTACCAGAATGAGCAGTTCTTC	CASSYQNEQFF
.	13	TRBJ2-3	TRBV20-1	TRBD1	TGCAGTGCTGGACGACAGGGTACAGATACGCAGTATTTT	CSAGRQGTDTQYF
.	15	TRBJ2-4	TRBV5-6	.	TGTGCCAGCAGGCCAAGGAGGGACTTCAAAAACATTCAGTACTTC	CASRPRRDFKNIQYF
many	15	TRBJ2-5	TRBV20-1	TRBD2	TGCAGTGCTAGAAGGCCTAGCGGGACCTGGGAGACCCAGTACTTC	CSARRPSGTWETQYF
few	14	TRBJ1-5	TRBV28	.	TGTGCCAGCAGTTTAGGTTCGGGGCCCCAGCCCCAGCATTTT	CASSLGSGPQPQHF
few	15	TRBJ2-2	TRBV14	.	TGTGCCAGCAGCCTGATGTACGGTAACACCGGGGAGCTGTTTTTT	CASSLMYGNTGELFF
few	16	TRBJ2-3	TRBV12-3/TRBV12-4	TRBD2	TGTGCCAGCAGTTTACGGACTAGCGGGAGCACAGATACGCAGTATTTT	CASSLRTSGSTDTQYF
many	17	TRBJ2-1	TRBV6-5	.	TGTGCCAGCAGTTACATCGGGTTGTTAAGCTCCTACAATGAGCAGTTCTTC	CASSYIGLLSSYNEQFF
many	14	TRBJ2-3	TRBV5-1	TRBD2	TGTGCCAGCAGTCTAGCGGATTCAACAGATACGCAGTATTTT	CASSLADSTDTQYF
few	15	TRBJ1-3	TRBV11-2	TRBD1	TGTGCCAGCAGCCGCATGGGACAGGGAGGAAACACCATATATTTT	CASSRMGQGGNTIYF
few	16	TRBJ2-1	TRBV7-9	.	TGTGCCAGCATCGTTTATGGGGGAGGCTCCTACAATGAGCAGTTCTTC	CASIVYGGGSYNEQFF
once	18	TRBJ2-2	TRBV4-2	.	TGTGCCAGCAGCCAAGAAGGGGGGCGGCGCCCGAGCACCGGGGAGCTGTTTTTT	CASSQEGGRRPSTGELFF
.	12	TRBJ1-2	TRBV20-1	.	TGCAGTGCTAGTGGTCAGGTCTATGGCTACACCTTC	CSASGQVYGYTF
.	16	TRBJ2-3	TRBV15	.	TGTGCCACCAGCAACCCCTTAGCGGTTAGCACAGATACGCAGTATTTT	CATSNPLAVSTDTQYF